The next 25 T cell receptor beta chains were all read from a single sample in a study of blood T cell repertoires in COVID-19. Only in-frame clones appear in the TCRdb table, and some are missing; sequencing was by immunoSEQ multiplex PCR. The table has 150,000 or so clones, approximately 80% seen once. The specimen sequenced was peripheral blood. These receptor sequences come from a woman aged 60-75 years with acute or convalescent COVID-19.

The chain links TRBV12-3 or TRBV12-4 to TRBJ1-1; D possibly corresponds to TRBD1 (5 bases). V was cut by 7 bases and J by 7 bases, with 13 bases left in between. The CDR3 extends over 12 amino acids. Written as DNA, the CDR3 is TGTGCCAGCATCCCGGGGGGGGGTGAAGCTTTCTTT. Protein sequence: CASIPGGGEAFF.

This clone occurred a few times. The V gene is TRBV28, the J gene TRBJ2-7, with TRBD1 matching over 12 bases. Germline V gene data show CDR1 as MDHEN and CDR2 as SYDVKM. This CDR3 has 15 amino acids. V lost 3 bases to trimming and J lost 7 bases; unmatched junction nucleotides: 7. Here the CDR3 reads CASSLEGQGAQEQYF. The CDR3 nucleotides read TGTGCCAGCAGTTTGGAGGGACAGGGGGCGCAAGAGCAGTACTTC.

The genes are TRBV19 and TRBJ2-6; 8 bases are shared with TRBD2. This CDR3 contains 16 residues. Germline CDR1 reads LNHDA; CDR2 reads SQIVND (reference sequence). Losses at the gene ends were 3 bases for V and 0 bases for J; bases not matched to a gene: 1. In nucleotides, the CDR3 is TGTGCCAGTAGTATTCGGGAGGGCTCTGGGGCCAACGTCCTGACTTTC. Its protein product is CASSIREGSGANVLTF.

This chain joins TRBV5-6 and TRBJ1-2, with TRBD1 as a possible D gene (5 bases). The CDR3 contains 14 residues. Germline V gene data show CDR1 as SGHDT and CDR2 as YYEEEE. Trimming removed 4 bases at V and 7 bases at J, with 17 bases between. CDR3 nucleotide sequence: TGTGCCAGCAGCGCCCTGGGGGGGAACACTGGCTACACCTTC. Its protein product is CASSALGGNTGYTF.

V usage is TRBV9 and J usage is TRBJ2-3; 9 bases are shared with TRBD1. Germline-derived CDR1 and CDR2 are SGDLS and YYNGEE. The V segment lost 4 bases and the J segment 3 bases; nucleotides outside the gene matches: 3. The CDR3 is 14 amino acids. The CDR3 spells CASSYGQGTDTQYF. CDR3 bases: TGTGCCAGCAGCTATGGACAGGGGACAGATACGCAGTATTTT.

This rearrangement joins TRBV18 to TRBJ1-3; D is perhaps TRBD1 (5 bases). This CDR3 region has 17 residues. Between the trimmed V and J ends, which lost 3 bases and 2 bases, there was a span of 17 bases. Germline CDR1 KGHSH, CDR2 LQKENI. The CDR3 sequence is CASSPRPGLEAGNTIYF. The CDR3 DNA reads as TGTGCCAGCTCACCTCGCCCAGGGTTAGAGGCTGGAAACACCATATATTTT.

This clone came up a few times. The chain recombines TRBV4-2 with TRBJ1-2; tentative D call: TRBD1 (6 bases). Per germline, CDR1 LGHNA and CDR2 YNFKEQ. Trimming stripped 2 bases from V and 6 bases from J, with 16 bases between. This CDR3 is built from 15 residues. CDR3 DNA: TGTGCCAGCAGCCAAACAAGGGTGGGGGCGGATGGCTACACCTTC. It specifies CASSQTRVGADGYTF.

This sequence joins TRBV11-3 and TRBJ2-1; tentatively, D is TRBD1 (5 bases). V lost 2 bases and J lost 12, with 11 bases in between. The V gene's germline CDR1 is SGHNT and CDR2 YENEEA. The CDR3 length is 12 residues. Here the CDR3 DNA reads TGTGCCAGCAGCTTAAAGCCGACAGCGCAGTTCTTC. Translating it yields CASSLKPTAQFF.

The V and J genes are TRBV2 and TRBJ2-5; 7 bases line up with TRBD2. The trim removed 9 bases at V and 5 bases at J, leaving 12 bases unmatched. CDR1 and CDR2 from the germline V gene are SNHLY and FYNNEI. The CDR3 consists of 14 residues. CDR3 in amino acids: CASGGTWGGETQYF. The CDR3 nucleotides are TGTGCCAGTGGAGGGACTTGGGGGGGTGAGACCCAGTACTTC.

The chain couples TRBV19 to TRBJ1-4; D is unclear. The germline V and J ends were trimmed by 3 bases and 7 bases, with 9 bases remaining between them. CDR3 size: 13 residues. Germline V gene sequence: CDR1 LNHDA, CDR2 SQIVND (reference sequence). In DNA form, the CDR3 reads TGTGCCAGTAGTATCAAAAGCGGTGAAAAACTGTTTTTT. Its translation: CASSIKSGEKLFF. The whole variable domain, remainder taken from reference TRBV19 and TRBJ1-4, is DGGITQSPKYLFRKEGQNVTLSCEQNLNHDAMYWYRQDPGQGLRLIYYSQIVNDFQKGDIAEGYSVSREKKESFPLTVTSAQKNPTAFYLCASSIKSGEKLFFGSGTQLSVL.

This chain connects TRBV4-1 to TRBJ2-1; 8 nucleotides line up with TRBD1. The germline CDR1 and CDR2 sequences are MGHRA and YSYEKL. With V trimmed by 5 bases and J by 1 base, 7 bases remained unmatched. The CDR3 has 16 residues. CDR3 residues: CASSYSTGVSYNEQFF. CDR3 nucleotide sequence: TGCGCCAGCAGCTATTCGACAGGGGTGTCCTACAATGAGCAGTTCTTC.

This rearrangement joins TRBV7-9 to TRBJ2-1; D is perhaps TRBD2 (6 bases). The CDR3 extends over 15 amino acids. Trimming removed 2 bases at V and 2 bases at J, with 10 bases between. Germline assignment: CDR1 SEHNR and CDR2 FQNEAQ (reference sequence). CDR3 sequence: CASSLWLATYNEQFF. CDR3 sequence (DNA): TGTGCCAGCAGCTTATGGCTAGCGACCTACAATGAGCAGTTCTTC.

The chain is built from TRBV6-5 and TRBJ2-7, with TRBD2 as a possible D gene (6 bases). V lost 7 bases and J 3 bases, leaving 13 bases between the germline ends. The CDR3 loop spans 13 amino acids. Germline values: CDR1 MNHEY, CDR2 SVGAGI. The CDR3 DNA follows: TGTGCCAGCAACTCACCGGGACTCTACGAGCAGTACTTC. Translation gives CASNSPGLYEQYF.

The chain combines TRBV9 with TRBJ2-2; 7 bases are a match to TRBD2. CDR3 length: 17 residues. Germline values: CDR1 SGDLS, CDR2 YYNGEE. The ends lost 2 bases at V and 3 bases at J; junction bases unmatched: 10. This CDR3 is CASSVSVGRGYTGELFF. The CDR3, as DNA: TGTGCCAGCAGCGTCTCAGTGGGGCGGGGGTACACCGGGGAGCTGTTTTTT.

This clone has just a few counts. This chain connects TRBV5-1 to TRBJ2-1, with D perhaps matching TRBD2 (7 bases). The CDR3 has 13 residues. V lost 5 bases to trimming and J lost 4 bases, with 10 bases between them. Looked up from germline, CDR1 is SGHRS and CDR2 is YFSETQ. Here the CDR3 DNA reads TGCGCCAGCAGACAGGGAGGGTACAATGAGCAGTTCTTC. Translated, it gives CASRQGGYNEQFF.

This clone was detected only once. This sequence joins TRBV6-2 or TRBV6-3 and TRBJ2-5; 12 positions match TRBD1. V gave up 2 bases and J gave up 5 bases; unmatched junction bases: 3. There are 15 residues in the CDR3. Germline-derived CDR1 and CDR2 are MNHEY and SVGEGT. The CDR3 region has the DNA TGTGCCAGCAGTTACGGGACAGGGGGCCGGGAGACCCAGTACTTC. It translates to CASSYGTGGRETQYF.

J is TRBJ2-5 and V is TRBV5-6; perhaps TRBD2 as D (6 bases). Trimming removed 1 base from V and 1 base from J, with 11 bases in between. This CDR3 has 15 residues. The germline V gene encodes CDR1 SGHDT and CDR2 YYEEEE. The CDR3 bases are TGTGCCAGCAGCTTGCGAGGTAGCGGCCAAGAGACCCAGTACTTC. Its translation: CASSLRGSGQETQYF. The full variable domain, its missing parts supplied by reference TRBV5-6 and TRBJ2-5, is DAGVTQSPTHLIKTRGQQVTLRCSPKSGHDTVSWYQQALGQGPQFIFQYYEEEERQRGNFPDRFSGHQFPNYSSELNVNALLLGDSALYLCASSLRGSGQETQYFGPGTRLLVL.

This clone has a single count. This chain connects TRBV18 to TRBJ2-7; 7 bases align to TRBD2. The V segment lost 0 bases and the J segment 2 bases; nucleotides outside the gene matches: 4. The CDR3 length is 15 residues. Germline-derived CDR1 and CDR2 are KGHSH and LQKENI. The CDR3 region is CASSPPGLQTYEQYF. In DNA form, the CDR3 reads TGTGCCAGCTCACCACCGGGACTACAGACCTACGAGCAGTACTTC.

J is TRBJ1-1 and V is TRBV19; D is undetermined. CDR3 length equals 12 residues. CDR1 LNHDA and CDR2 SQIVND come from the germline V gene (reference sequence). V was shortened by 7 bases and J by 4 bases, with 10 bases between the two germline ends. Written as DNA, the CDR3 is TGTGCCAGTAACCCGACGGGCACTGAAGCTTTCTTT. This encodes CASNPTGTEAFF.

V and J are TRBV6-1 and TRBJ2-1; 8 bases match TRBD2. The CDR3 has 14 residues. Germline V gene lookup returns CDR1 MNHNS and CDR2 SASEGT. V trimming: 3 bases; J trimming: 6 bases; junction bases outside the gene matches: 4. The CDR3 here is CASSDGGGFNEQFF. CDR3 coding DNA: TGTGCCAGCAGTGATGGCGGGGGGTTCAATGAGCAGTTCTTC.

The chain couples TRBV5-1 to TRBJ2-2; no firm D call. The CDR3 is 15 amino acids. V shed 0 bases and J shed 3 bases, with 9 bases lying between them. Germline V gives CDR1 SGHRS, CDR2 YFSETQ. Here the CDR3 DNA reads TGCGCCAGCAGCTTGGGAGGTGTGGACACCGGGGAGCTGTTTTTT. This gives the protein CASSLGGVDTGELFF.

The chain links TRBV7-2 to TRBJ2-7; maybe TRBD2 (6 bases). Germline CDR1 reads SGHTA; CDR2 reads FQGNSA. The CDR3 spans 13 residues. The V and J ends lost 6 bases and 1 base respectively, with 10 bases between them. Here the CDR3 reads CASRAGISYEQYF. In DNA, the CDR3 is TGTGCCAGCAGGGCGGGGATTTCCTACGAGCAGTACTTC.

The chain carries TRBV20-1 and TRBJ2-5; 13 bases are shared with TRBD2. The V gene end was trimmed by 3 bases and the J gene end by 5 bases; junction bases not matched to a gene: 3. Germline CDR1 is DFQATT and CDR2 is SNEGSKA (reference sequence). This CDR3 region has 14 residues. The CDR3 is CSASLTSGGETQYF. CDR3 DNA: TGCAGTGCTAGTTTGACTAGCGGGGGGGAGACCCAGTACTTC.

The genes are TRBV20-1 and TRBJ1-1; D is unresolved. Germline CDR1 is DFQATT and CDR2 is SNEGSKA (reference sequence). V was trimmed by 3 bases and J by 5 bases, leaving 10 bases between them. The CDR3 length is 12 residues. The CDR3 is CSASSAGTEAFF. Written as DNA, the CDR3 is TGCAGTGCTAGTTCTGCGGGAACTGAAGCTTTCTTT.

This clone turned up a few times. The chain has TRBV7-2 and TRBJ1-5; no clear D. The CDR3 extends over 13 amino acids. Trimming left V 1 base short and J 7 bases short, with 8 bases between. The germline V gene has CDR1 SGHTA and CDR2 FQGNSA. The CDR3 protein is CASSLDQKQPQHF. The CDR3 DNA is TGTGCCAGCAGCTTAGACCAGAAACAGCCCCAGCATTTT.